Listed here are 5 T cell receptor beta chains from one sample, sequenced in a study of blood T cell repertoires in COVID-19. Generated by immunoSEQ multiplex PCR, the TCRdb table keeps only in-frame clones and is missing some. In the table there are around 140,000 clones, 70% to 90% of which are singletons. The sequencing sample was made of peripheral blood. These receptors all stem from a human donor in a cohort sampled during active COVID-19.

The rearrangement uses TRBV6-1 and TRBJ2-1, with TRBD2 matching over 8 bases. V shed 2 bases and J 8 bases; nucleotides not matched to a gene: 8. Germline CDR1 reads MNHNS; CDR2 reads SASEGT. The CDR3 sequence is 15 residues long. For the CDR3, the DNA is TGTGCCAGCAGTGAACTGGCGGGGGGCTCTTATGAGCAGTTCTTC. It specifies CASSELAGGSYEQFF.

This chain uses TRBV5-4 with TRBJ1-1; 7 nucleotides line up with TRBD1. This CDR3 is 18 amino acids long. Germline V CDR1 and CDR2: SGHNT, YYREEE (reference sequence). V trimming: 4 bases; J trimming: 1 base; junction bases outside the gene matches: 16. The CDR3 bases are TGTGCCAGCAGCATGTCGACAGGGTACGGTTTAGGGAACACTGAAGCTTTCTTT. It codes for CASSMSTGYGLGNTEAFF. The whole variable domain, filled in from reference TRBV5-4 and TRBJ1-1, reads ETGVTQSPTHLIKTRGQQVTLRCSSQSGHNTVSWYQQALGQGPQFIFQYYREEENGRGNFPPRFSGLQFPNYSSELNVNALELDDSALYLCASSMSTGYGLGNTEAFFGQGTRLTVV.

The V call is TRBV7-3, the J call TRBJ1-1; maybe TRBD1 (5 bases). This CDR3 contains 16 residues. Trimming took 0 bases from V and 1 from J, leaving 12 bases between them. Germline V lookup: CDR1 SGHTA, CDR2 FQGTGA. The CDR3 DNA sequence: TGTGCCAGCAGCTTAACACGCGGGGGAAGGAACACTGAAGCTTTCTTT. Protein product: CASSLTRGGRNTEAFF.

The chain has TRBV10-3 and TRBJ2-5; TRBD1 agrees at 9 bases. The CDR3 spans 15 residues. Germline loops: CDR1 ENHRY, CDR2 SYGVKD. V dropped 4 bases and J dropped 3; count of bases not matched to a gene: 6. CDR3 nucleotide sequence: TGTGCCATCAGTGCCCGGGACAGGGAAAAAGAGACCCAGTACTTC. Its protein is CAISARDREKETQYF.

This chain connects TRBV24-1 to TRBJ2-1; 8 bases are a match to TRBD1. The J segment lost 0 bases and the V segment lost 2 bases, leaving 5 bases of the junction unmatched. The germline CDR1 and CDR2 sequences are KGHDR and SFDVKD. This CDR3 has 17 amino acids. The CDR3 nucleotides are TGTGCCACCAGTGATTCCCGGACAGGGCTCTCCTACAATGAGCAGTTCTTC. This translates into CATSDSRTGLSYNEQFF.